Listed here are 15 T cell receptor beta chains from one sample, sequenced in a study of cytomegalovirus exposure and HLA in healthy donors. It was with 60 Vbeta and 13 Jbeta primers that the PCR ran. The method was immunoSEQ multiplex PCR; TCRdb's version includes in-frame clones alone and lacks a portion of them. The sample contains under 200,000 clones, 65% to 90% of which appear only once. Source material: PBMCs. These receptors all stem from a man over 45 in good health and CMV-seropositive.

This clone came up a few times. The chain is built from TRBV5-3 and TRBJ1-5, with a tentative D call TRBD1 (5 bases). TRBV5-3 is reported as an ORF; its role is uncertain. The CDR3 extends over 18 amino acids. Trimming removed 4 bases from V and 0 bases from J, with 20 bases in between. The DNA for the CDR3 is TGTGCCAGAAGCGCCCGGGACTCCAAATCGCATAGCAATCAGCCCCAGCATTTT. Its translation: CARSARDSKSHSNQPQHF.

The chain combines TRBV6-4 with TRBJ1-2; D possibly corresponds to TRBD1 (6 bases). The V gene lost 7 bases and the J gene lost 7 bases, with 19 bases spanning the gap. The CDR3 has 14 residues. Germline V gives CDR1 MRHNA, CDR2 SNTAGT. The CDR3, as DNA: TGTGCCAGCACTTCCCTCCAGGGGAGGGGTGGCTACACCTTC. Its translation is CASTSLQGRGGYTF.

This clone was detected a few times. The rearrangement joins TRBV11-2 to TRBJ2-1; D is unclear. The CDR3 contains 10 residues. Germline V CDR1 and CDR2: SGHAT, FQNNGV. V lost 3 bases to trimming and J lost 8 bases, with 2 bases between them. CDR3 residues: CASSFDEQFF. The CDR3 DNA sequence: TGTGCCAGCAGCTTCGATGAGCAGTTCTTC.

The chain links TRBV6-1 to TRBJ2-7, with a possible D match to TRBD2 (5 bases). The CDR3 runs to 15 residues. The germline gives CDR1 MNHNS, CDR2 SASEGT. The V end lost 1 base, the J end lost 0 bases, and 10 bases lay between the germline ends. This CDR3 is CASSEGDYLSYEQYF. CDR3 DNA sequence: TGTGCCAGCAGTGAAGGAGACTACCTCTCCTACGAGCAGTACTTC.

The V call is TRBV28, the J call TRBJ1-1, with D unclear. The germline V gene encodes CDR1 MDHEN and CDR2 SYDVKM. The CDR3 length is 13 residues. V was shortened by 6 bases and J by 5 bases, with 13 bases between the two germline ends. The CDR3 DNA follows: TGTGCCAGCAGCCCCCTCGTAGAGACTGAAGCTTTCTTT. It is translated as CASSPLVETEAFF.

The J gene is TRBJ1-1, the V gene TRBV7-9; 10 bases agree with TRBD1. The CDR3 runs to 15 residues. The J segment lost 8 bases and the V segment lost 5 bases, leaving 11 bases of the junction unmatched. Per germline, CDR1 SEHNR and CDR2 FQNEAQ (reference sequence). CDR3 nucleotides: TGTGCCAGCAGCACTAGCCTGGACAGGGGGAACGAAGCTTTCTTT. This translates into CASSTSLDRGNEAFF.

The J gene is TRBJ2-5, the V gene TRBV6-5, with 8 bases aligning to TRBD2. Germline-derived CDR1 and CDR2 are MNHEY and SVGAGI. Trimming took 10 bases from V and 5 from J; bases not matched to a gene: 12. The length of the CDR3 is 14 residues. CDR3 bases: TGTGCCACCATGGCGGGGGGCTGGGGGGAGACCCAGTACTTC. Translated, it gives CATMAGGWGETQYF.

This chain connects TRBV10-3 to TRBJ1-5; D is undetermined. CDR1 is ENHRY, CDR2 SYGVKD, per germline. The CDR3 has 14 amino acids. Trimming left V 8 bases short and J 0 bases short, with 11 bases between. The CDR3 sequence is CAIDEALSNQPQHF. The CDR3 region has the DNA TGTGCCATCGATGAGGCTCTTAGCAATCAGCCCCAGCATTTT.

The chain uses TRBV5-1 and TRBJ2-1; 8 positions match TRBD1. This CDR3 has 16 amino acids. Trimming at V came to 0 bases and at J to 8 bases, leaving 10 bases not matched to a gene. Per the germline V gene, CDR1 is SGHRS and CDR2 is YFSETQ. In DNA, the CDR3 is TGCGCCAGCAGCTTGGGGGGTCCAGGGGGCTCGGATGAGCAGTTCTTC. This translates into CASSLGGPGGSDEQFF.

This clone was recorded once. The chain employs TRBV9 and TRBJ2-3, with TRBD2 matching over 7 bases. The V gene end was trimmed by 4 bases and the J gene end by 6 bases; junction bases not matched to a gene: 8. Germline values: CDR1 SGDLS, CDR2 YYNGEE. CDR3 length: 14 residues. In DNA form, the CDR3 reads TGTGCCAGCAGCCCACGGACTAGGGAGGATACGCAGTATTTT. Translating gives CASSPRTREDTQYF.

The table lists this clone with a count of one. The CDR3 DNA sequence: TGCAGTGCTAGGGCGGGAAGGCAGTTCTTC. Amino acid sequence: CSARAGRQFF. The rearrangement joins TRBV20-1 to TRBJ2-1; D possibly corresponds to TRBD2 (6 bases). Germline assignment: CDR1 DFQATT and CDR2 SNEGSKA (reference sequence). Between the trimmed V and J ends, which lost 3 bases and 12 bases, there was a span of 9 bases. The CDR3 sequence is 10 residues long.

This chain links TRBV6-5 with TRBJ1-1; D may be TRBD1 (5 bases). Trimming cost V 0 bases and J 8 bases, with 13 bases left between them. Per germline, CDR1 MNHEY and CDR2 SVGAGI. CDR3 length equals 14 residues. For the CDR3, the DNA is TGTGCCAGCAGTTACTCCTCGGGACTTACCGAAGCTTTCTTT. It encodes CASSYSSGLTEAFF.

This sequence joins TRBV2 and TRBJ1-4; D possibly corresponds to TRBD1 (5 bases). Germline values: CDR1 SNHLY, CDR2 FYNNEI. Trimming cost V 8 bases and J 7 bases, with 14 bases left between them. This CDR3 is built from 13 residues. The CDR3 nucleotides read TGTGCCAGCGGAGGGGAGATAAGTGAAAAACTGTTTTTT. It yields the protein CASGGEISEKLFF. Together with reference TRBV2 and TRBJ1-4, the CDR3 gives the full variable domain: EPEVTQTPSHQVTQMGQEVILRCVPISNHLYFYWYRQILGQKVEFLVSFYNNEISEKSEIFDDQFSVERPDGSNFTLKIRSTKLEDSAMYFCASGGEISEKLFFGSGTQLSVL.

V is TRBV19 and J is TRBJ1-4, with D perhaps matching TRBD1 (5 bases). The germline CDR1 and CDR2 sequences are LNHDA and SQIVND (reference sequence). Trimming pared 3 bases from V and 0 bases from J, leaving 5 bases between. There are 14 residues in the CDR3. DNA for the CDR3: TGTGCCAGTAGTATGACAGCAACTAATGAAAAACTGTTTTTT. It is translated as CASSMTATNEKLFF.

The rearrangement joins TRBV7-9 to TRBJ1-1; D remains unclear. In germline, CDR1 is SEHNR, CDR2 FQNEAQ (reference sequence). The CDR3 is 11 amino acids. Trimming removed 1 base at V and 8 bases at J, with 5 bases between. The CDR3 DNA follows: TGTGCCAGCAGCTTAGGAGGGGAAGCTTTCTTT. Amino acids: CASSLGGEAFF. Full variable domain (outside the CDR3, taken from reference TRBV7-9 and TRBJ1-1): DTGVSQNPRHKITKRGQNVTFRCDPISEHNRLYWYRQTLGQGPEFLTYFQNEAQLEKSRLLSDRFSAERPKGSFSTLEIQRTEQGDSAMYLCASSLGGEAFFGQGTRLTVV.